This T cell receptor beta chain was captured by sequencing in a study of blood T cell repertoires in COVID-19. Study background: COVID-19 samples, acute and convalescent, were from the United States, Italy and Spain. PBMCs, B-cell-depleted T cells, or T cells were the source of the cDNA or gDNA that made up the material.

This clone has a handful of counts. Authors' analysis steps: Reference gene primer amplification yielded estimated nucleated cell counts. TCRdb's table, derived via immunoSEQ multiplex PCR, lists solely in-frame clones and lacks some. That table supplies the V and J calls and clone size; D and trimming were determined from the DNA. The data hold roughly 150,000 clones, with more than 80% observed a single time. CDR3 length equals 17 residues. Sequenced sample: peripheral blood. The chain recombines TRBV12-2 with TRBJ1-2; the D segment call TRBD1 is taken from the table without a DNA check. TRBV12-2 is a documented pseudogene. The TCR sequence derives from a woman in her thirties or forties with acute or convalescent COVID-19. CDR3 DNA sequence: TGTGCAAGTCGCTCTTGGGACAGGGGGCCGATGAACTATGGCTACACCTTC. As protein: CASRSWDRGPMNYGYTF.